This TCR beta chain was sequenced for a study of blood T cells in healthy people across ages. For the second PCR, which ran for 7 to 11 cycles, a sample-barcoded 5' primer and a J-beta primer mix were used. Via MiXCR, TCRdb re-called the 5' RACE reads, giving one row per CDR3 protein. The sample lists roughly 2 million distinct CDR3 sequences, roughly 50% occurring once. Broader study findings: More naive CD4+ cells and higher diversity marked long-lived donors relative to aged donors.

For this clonotype: What it recognizes is unknown. A read error may account for a junction end that differs from germline.

CDR3 length: 14 residues. The germline gives CDR1 SEHNR, CDR2 FQNEAQ (reference sequence). The chain has TRBV7-9 and TRBJ1-6, with D possibly TRBD1 on 6 matching bases. Sequencing used blood. This receptor was obtained from a woman in her thirties or forties in good health. CDR3: CASSTTGNKSPLHF. CDR3 DNA: TGTGCCAGCAGCACGACAGGAAATAAGTCACCCCTCCACTTT.